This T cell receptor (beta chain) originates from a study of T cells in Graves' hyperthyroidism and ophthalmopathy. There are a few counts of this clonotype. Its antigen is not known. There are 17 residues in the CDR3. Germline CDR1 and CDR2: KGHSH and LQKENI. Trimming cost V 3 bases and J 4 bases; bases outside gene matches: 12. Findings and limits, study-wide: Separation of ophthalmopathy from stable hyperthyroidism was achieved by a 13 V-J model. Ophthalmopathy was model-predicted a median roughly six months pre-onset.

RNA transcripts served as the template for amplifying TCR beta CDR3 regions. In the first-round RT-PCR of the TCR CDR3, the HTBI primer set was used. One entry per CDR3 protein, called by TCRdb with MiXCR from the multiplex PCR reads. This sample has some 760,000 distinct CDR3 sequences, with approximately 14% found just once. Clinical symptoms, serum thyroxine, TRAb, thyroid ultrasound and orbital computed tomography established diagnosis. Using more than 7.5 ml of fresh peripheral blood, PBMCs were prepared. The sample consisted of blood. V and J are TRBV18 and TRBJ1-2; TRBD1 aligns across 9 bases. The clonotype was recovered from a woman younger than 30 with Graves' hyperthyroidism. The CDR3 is CASSPLQRDRVGYGYTF. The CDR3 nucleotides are TGTGCCAGCTCACCTCTCCAGCGGGACAGGGTCGGCTATGGCTACACCTTC.